The clone carrying this T cell receptor beta chain was observed a few times. Researchers amplified the TCR beta CDR3 regions from RNA transcripts. The HTBI primer set drove a first-round RT-PCR of the TCR CDR3. TCRdb recomputed calls from the multiplex PCR reads with MiXCR, one row per CDR3 protein. The data contain roughly 580,000 distinct CDR3 sequences, approximately 15% of them seen just once; the ten biggest clones take up roughly 5.7%. The data stem from a study of T cells in Graves' hyperthyroidism and ophthalmopathy. The J segment lost 0 bases and the V segment lost 4 bases, leaving 2 bases of the junction unmatched. The CDR3 sequence is 15 residues long. Germline assignment: CDR1 SGHNT and CDR2 YENEEA.

The TCR was taken from a woman aged 30 to 39 with Graves' hyperthyroidism that later progressed to Graves' ophthalmopathy. The J gene is TRBJ1-1, the V gene TRBV11-3, with 10 bases identical to TRBD1. The specimen was blood. CDR3 residues: CASSSGQGVNTEAFF. The CDR3 nucleotides are TGTGCCAGCAGCTCCGGACAGGGGGTGAACACTGAAGCTTTCTTT.